The T cell receptor (beta chain) described here comes from a study of blood T cell repertoires in COVID-19. For the study at large: Whether acute or convalescent, the COVID-19 samples came from the United States, Italy and Spain.

This clone turned up a few times. Looked up from germline, CDR1 is LGHDT and CDR2 is YNNKEL (reference sequence). V was trimmed by 4 bases and J by 3 bases, leaving 9 bases between them. This CDR3 has 13 amino acids. The table came from immunoSEQ multiplex PCR; TCRdb's copy has only in-frame clones and leaves some out. The sample has around 200,000 clones, around 75% seen once. Material: peripheral blood. The J gene is TRBJ1-2, the V gene TRBV3-1 (or the pseudogene TRBV3-2); no firm D call. This TCR came from a human donor in a cohort sampled during active COVID-19. CDR3 in DNA: TGTGCCAGCAGCCCCACCCAGTACTATGGCTACACCTTC. Its translation: CASSPTQYYGYTF.